These T cell receptor beta chains were read from a single sample in a study of CD8+CD57+ T cells in acquired aplastic anemia. TCRdb analysed the reads with MiXCR anew, one entry per CDR3 protein. The data hold 40,000 to 45,000 distinct CDR3 sequences, with 65% to 70% observed a single time. Sequencing used sorted CD4+, CD8+, or CD8+CD57+ T cells (not recorded which) from PBMCs. The receptor source for this set is a human donor in good health, serving as a control. Each CDR3 is given with its conserved first and last residue. The D gene is left open where the match is weak. The size field is filled for only some rows; it gives once, few, many or a size class.

v_call: TRBV6-1; d_call: .; clone_size: .; cdr3_aa: CASSGTYAASPLHF
v_call: TRBV2; d_call: TRBD2; clone_size: .; cdr3_aa: CASSFTGTRVYEQYF
v_call: TRBV11-1; d_call: TRBD1; clone_size: .; cdr3_aa: CASRRDRGYEQYF
v_call: TRBV11-3; d_call: .; clone_size: once; cdr3_aa: CASSLRRGDHTDTQYF
v_call: TRBV4-1; d_call: .; clone_size: .; cdr3_aa: CASSQEVGLRGYGYTF
v_call: TRBV20-1; d_call: TRBD2; clone_size: .; cdr3_aa: CSARSEAGGTTDTQYF
v_call: TRBV2; d_call: .; clone_size: few; cdr3_aa: CASSSTRGNEQFF
v_call: TRBV29-1; d_call: .; clone_size: .; cdr3_aa: CSVLDGTNTGELFF
v_call: TRBV29-1; d_call: .; clone_size: many; cdr3_aa: CSPWIVFGGPDVGNQPQHF
v_call: TRBV10-2; d_call: TRBD1; clone_size: .; cdr3_aa: CASSAGGGSNNEQFF
v_call: TRBV29-1; d_call: TRBD1; clone_size: few; cdr3_aa: CSVADRGYEQYF
v_call: TRBV15; d_call: TRBD1; clone_size: .; cdr3_aa: CATSWGDRDNSPLHF
v_call: TRBV10-2; d_call: TRBD1; clone_size: once; cdr3_aa: CASRRTGNYGYTF
v_call: TRBV10-3; d_call: TRBD2; clone_size: .; cdr3_aa: CAISFRLAGGSDTQYF
v_call: TRBV12-3/TRBV12-4; d_call: .; clone_size: many; cdr3_aa: CASSLGVHEQYF
v_call: TRBV25-1; d_call: TRBD1; clone_size: .; cdr3_aa: CASSLQGTRTDTQYF
v_call: TRBV2; d_call: .; clone_size: .; cdr3_aa: CASSLLDGYEQYF
v_call: TRBV7-2; d_call: .; clone_size: few; cdr3_aa: CASSLAGTGNTEAFF
v_call: TRBV5-6; d_call: .; clone_size: .; cdr3_aa: CASSSRPTGKKSQPQHF
v_call: TRBV10-1; d_call: TRBD2; clone_size: .; cdr3_aa: CASSDSGGYEQYF
v_call: TRBV7-9; d_call: .; clone_size: .; cdr3_aa: CASSLKGQPQHF
v_call: TRBV6-1; d_call: .; clone_size: .; cdr3_aa: CASSASGDPEKLFF
v_call: TRBV2; d_call: TRBD1; clone_size: .; cdr3_aa: CASSEMGQGANF
v_call: TRBV4-1; d_call: .; clone_size: medium-sized; cdr3_aa: CASSQAPPANYGYTF
v_call: TRBV7-6; d_call: .; clone_size: .; cdr3_aa: CASSLGTVSETQYF
v_call: TRBV19; d_call: .; clone_size: .; cdr3_aa: CASPKPQHF
v_call: TRBV25-1; d_call: TRBD2; clone_size: .; cdr3_aa: CASSDGLASADTQYF
v_call: TRBV7-9; d_call: .; clone_size: few; cdr3_aa: CASGDPMWREQYF
v_call: TRBV7-8; d_call: .; clone_size: .; cdr3_aa: CASSLGRTNSPLHF
v_call: TRBV24-1; d_call: .; clone_size: .; cdr3_aa: CATRDSHGYTF
v_call: TRBV24-1; d_call: TRBD1; clone_size: .; cdr3_aa: CATSEASGTGSYEQYF
v_call: TRBV19; d_call: .; clone_size: .; cdr3_aa: CASSPPVDNEQFF
v_call: TRBV19; d_call: .; clone_size: many; cdr3_aa: CASRTGFWADTQYF
v_call: TRBV4-2; d_call: TRBD2; clone_size: many; cdr3_aa: CASSQAGLAENEQFF
v_call: TRBV7-9; d_call: TRBD1; clone_size: .; cdr3_aa: CASSTGTGWTIELLF
v_call: TRBV14; d_call: .; clone_size: .; cdr3_aa: CASSQDGSFQTDTQYF
v_call: TRBV25-1; d_call: .; clone_size: .; cdr3_aa: CASSGGGQETQYF
v_call: TRBV10-3; d_call: TRBD1; clone_size: few; cdr3_aa: CAIKPGQGNSPLHF
v_call: TRBV7-2; d_call: .; clone_size: .; cdr3_aa: CASSPLGRVDTQYF
v_call: TRBV24-1; d_call: .; clone_size: .; cdr3_aa: CATSDPHYGYTF
v_call: TRBV6-1; d_call: TRBD1; clone_size: .; cdr3_aa: CASSPDRGGYGYTF